Below, 24 T cell receptor beta chains from the same sample are listed, as sequenced in a study of blood T cell repertoires in COVID-19. The repertoire was sequenced with immunoSEQ multiplex PCR; TCRdb's copy has only in-frame clones and lacks some. The table has roughly 410,000 clones, 89% seen once. The sequenced sample was peripheral blood. These receptors all come from a woman between 40 and 50 years old with COVID-19, enrolled during active disease.

The chain couples TRBV7-2 to TRBJ1-2; D unclear. Per germline, CDR1 SGHTA and CDR2 FQGNSA. The CDR3 covers 15 residues. The ends were cut back, 1 base at V and 0 bases at J, with 9 bases in the middle. CDR3 protein: CASSLGAVSNYGYTF. In DNA form, the CDR3 reads TGTGCCAGCAGCTTAGGGGCAGTTTCTAACTATGGCTACACCTTC.

The rearrangement uses TRBV29-1 and TRBJ2-1, with 9 positions matching TRBD2. The junction had 22 bases not matched to a gene; V was cut back by 5 bases and J by 8 bases. The CDR3 has 18 amino acids. CDR1 and CDR2 from the germline V gene are SQVTM and ANQGSEA. The CDR3 bases are TGCAGCGTTCGACCACAGGGAGGGCTAGCGGGAAAGAAGGATGAGCAGTTCTTC. Translated: CSVRPQGGLAGKKDEQFF.

This clone has just one count. V usage is TRBV18 and J usage is TRBJ2-5; 7 bases agree with TRBD1. After removal of 3 bases from V and 3 bases from J, the junction contained 1 base not matched to a gene. The CDR3 covers 13 residues. Germline V gene sequence: CDR1 KGHSH, CDR2 LQKENI. CDR3 residues: CASSPTGKETQYF. Here the CDR3 DNA reads TGTGCCAGCTCACCGACAGGGAAAGAGACCCAGTACTTC.

The V call is TRBV6-6, the J call TRBJ1-5; 8 bases fit TRBD1. With 8 bases clipped from V and 11 bases from J, the junction kept 8 bases outside the gene matches. Per germline, CDR1 MNHNY and CDR2 SVGAGI (reference sequence). This CDR3 contains 12 residues. CDR3 protein: CASETGVGSQHF. DNA of the CDR3: TGTGCCAGCGAGACAGGGGTTGGGTCCCAGCATTTT.

J is TRBJ1-3 and V is TRBV30, with TRBD1 as a possible D gene (6 bases). The germline gives CDR1 GTSNPN, CDR2 SVGIG (reference sequence). This CDR3 region has 15 residues. The V gene lost 5 bases and the J gene lost 4 bases, with 18 bases spanning the gap. CDR3 bases: TGTGCCTGGGGGGGGGCCGTCGAAGGAGGAAACACCATATATTTT. The encoded protein is CAWGGAVEGGNTIYF.

The chain couples TRBV5-1 to TRBJ1-2; TRBD1 agrees at 7 bases. V shed 5 bases, J shed 7 bases, and the junction held 11 bases outside the gene matches. Germline V gives CDR1 SGHRS, CDR2 YFSETQ. There are 14 residues in the CDR3. The CDR3 sequence is CASRPGTAPGGYTF. CDR3 DNA sequence: TGCGCCAGCAGACCCGGGACAGCCCCCGGTGGCTACACCTTC.

This clone was counted a single time. This chain links TRBV6-2 or TRBV6-3 with TRBJ1-2, with 8 nucleotides matching TRBD1. The CDR3 consists of 14 residues. The V and J ends lost 5 bases and 3 bases, in that order; junction bases with no gene match: 5. Germline CDR1 and CDR2: MNHEY and SVGEGT. CDR3 nucleotide sequence: TGTGCCAGCAGTCTGGACAGGGCGGACTATGGCTACACCTTC. Amino acids: CASSLDRADYGYTF.

The genes are TRBV5-4 and TRBJ2-2, with D unresolved. V lost 5 bases, J lost 1 base, and 6 bases lay in between. The germline gives CDR1 SGHNT, CDR2 YYREEE (reference sequence). The CDR3 sequence is 13 residues long. CDR3 in amino acids: CASRTQNTGELFF. CDR3 DNA: TGTGCCAGCAGAACTCAGAACACCGGGGAGCTGTTTTTT.

This chain joins TRBV5-1 and TRBJ1-5, with D unresolved. CDR3 length equals 16 residues. Trimming took off 0 bases at V and 2 bases at J, with 12 bases between the two ends. Germline CDR1 and CDR2: SGHRS and YFSETQ. The CDR3 spells CASSLGDREGNQPQHF. Here the CDR3 DNA reads TGCGCCAGCAGCTTGGGAGATCGGGAGGGCAATCAGCCCCAGCATTTT.

The CDR3 nucleotides are TGTGCCAGCAGCTTTGACAGGGTCGAGACCCAGTACTTC. Its protein is CASSFDRVETQYF. V and J are TRBV5-6 and TRBJ2-5, with 7 nucleotides matching TRBD1. V dropped 2 bases and J dropped 5; count of bases not matched to a gene: 3. Germline-derived CDR1 and CDR2 are SGHDT and YYEEEE. This CDR3 is built from 13 residues.

This sequence joins TRBV4-3 and TRBJ2-7, with unresolved D. With 1 base removed from V and 5 bases from J, the gap between germline ends came to 12 bases. Germline loops: CDR1 LGHNA, CDR2 YSLEER. The CDR3 is made up of 14 amino acids. CDR3 bases: TGCGCCAGCAGCCAAGTGGTCCAGGTCCACGAGCAGTACTTC. This translates into CASSQVVQVHEQYF.

The V gene is TRBV5-1, the J gene TRBJ2-1; 7 bases fit TRBD2. The CDR3 covers 15 residues. After removal of 3 bases from V and 6 bases from J, the junction contained 9 bases not matched to a gene. In germline, CDR1 is SGHRS, CDR2 YFSETQ. CDR3: CASSSTAGVGNEQFF. CDR3 DNA: TGCGCCAGCAGCTCGACGGCGGGAGTCGGCAATGAGCAGTTCTTC.

The rearrangement links TRBV19 to TRBJ2-5; 9 bases line up with TRBD2. V shed 5 bases and J 5 bases; nucleotides not matched to a gene: 9. The CDR3 is 15 amino acids. The V gene's germline CDR1 is LNHDA and CDR2 SQIVND (reference sequence). CDR3 loop: CASSSFSGRGETQYF. CDR3 DNA: TGTGCCAGTAGTTCCTTTAGCGGGAGAGGCGAGACCCAGTACTTC.

The rearrangement links TRBV28 to TRBJ2-7; D may be TRBD1 (6 bases). The length of the CDR3 is 15 residues. The germline V gene has CDR1 MDHEN and CDR2 SYDVKM. V lost 2 bases and J 2 bases, leaving 13 bases between the germline ends. The CDR3 sequence is CASSLGDRPAYEQYF. The CDR3 DNA reads TGTGCCAGCAGTTTAGGAGACAGGCCCGCCTACGAGCAGTACTTC.

J is TRBJ2-5 and V is TRBV11-2, with 7 bases identical to TRBD2. CDR1 and CDR2 (germline): SGHAT, FQNNGV. V lost 5 bases to trimming and J lost 7 bases; unmatched junction nucleotides: 10. The CDR3 is made up of 14 amino acids. This CDR3 is CASSPVGGGGTQYF. The CDR3 nucleotides read TGTGCCAGCAGCCCTGTTGGCGGGGGAGGGACCCAGTACTTC.

The rearrangement uses TRBV29-1 and TRBJ2-5, with a possible D match to TRBD1 (5 bases). Germline CDR1 reads SQVTM; CDR2 reads ANQGSEA. V lost 7 bases to trimming and J lost 2 bases, with 17 bases between them. The CDR3 extends over 14 amino acids. CDR3 sequence: CSASEGVAQETQYF. In DNA form, the CDR3 reads TGCAGCGCGTCCGAAGGGGTTGCACAAGAGACCCAGTACTTC.

This sequence joins TRBV18 and TRBJ1-5; D not certain. Germline loops: CDR1 KGHSH, CDR2 LQKENI. There are 15 residues in the CDR3. Trimming stripped 4 bases from V and 5 bases from J, with 15 bases between. CDR3 bases: TGTGCCAGCTCACAGTCTAGTGGGTACGATCAGCCCCAGCATTTT. Its translation is CASSQSSGYDQPQHF.

The V and J genes are TRBV4-3 and TRBJ2-3; 7 bases are shared with TRBD2. CDR1 LGHNA and CDR2 YSLEER come from the germline V gene. CDR3 length: 15 amino acids. V gave up 4 bases and J gave up 6 bases; unmatched junction bases: 10. The CDR3: CASSPTHGGRDTQYF. CDR3 nucleotide sequence: TGCGCCAGCAGCCCGACTCACGGGGGGAGGGATACGCAGTATTTT.

This clone was observed a single time. CDR3 nucleotides: TGTGCCAGCAGCCAGGGACTAGCGGGAGGGCCGGACCAAGAGACCCAGTACTTC. Translated: CASSQGLAGGPDQETQYF. The rearrangement joins TRBV4-2 to TRBJ2-5, with 16 bases lining up with TRBD2. This CDR3 has 18 residues. The V gene end was trimmed by 3 bases and the J gene end by 0 bases; junction bases not matched to a gene: 4. Germline CDR1 LGHNA, CDR2 YNFKEQ.

The chain couples TRBV20-1 to TRBJ1-2, with 7 bases identical to TRBD1. V was pared by 6 bases and J by 8 bases, with 6 bases of the junction left unmatched. The CDR3 extends over 11 amino acids. The V gene's germline CDR1 is DFQATT and CDR2 SNEGSKA (reference sequence). The CDR3 coding sequence is TGCAGTGCCCAGGGACAGCAGGGCTACACCTTC. Protein product: CSAQGQQGYTF.

This rearrangement joins TRBV6-2 or TRBV6-3 to TRBJ1-2; possible D gene TRBD1, 6 bases. Trimming cost V 4 bases and J 0 bases, with 9 bases left between them. Germline assignment: CDR1 MNHEY and CDR2 SVGEGT. The CDR3 covers 14 residues. CDR3 residues: CASSSGTTNYGYTF. DNA for the CDR3: TGTGCCAGCAGTTCAGGGACAACTAACTATGGCTACACCTTC.

The rearrangement uses TRBV28 and TRBJ1-2; 9 bases map to TRBD1. This CDR3 spans 14 amino acids. V lost 6 bases to trimming and J lost 5 bases; unmatched junction nucleotides: 7. Germline V CDR1 and CDR2: MDHEN, SYDVKM. CDR3 region: CASSAGTGIYGYTF. DNA for the CDR3: TGTGCCAGCAGCGCCGGGACAGGGATTTATGGCTACACCTTC.

The V call is TRBV6-2 or TRBV6-3, the J call TRBJ2-7; 7 nucleotides match TRBD1. V gave up 2 bases and J gave up 0 bases; unmatched junction bases: 7. The CDR3 has 16 residues. Germline CDR1 MNHEY, CDR2 SVGEGT. CDR3 sequence (DNA): TGTGCCAGCAGTTACCCTGAAAGGGACAGCTCCTACGAGCAGTACTTC. It codes for CASSYPERDSSYEQYF.

The chain has TRBV4-1 and TRBJ2-4; tentative D call: TRBD1 (8 bases). Germline V lookup: CDR1 MGHRA, CDR2 YSYEKL. Trimming removed 4 bases at V and 6 bases at J, with 16 bases between. This CDR3 has 15 amino acids. CDR3 region: CASSPAGQGANIQYF. For the CDR3, the DNA is TGCGCCAGCAGCCCAGCGGGGCAGGGGGCAAACATTCAGTACTTC.